This TCR beta chain was profiled in a study of CD8 T cells in ankylosing spondylitis. The CDR3 spans 13 residues. CDR1 LGHDT and CDR2 YNNKEL come from the germline V gene (reference sequence). V lost 4 bases and J 8 bases, leaving 14 bases between the germline ends. MiXCR was run by TCRdb on the 5' RACE reads, yielding one entry per CDR3 protein. The sample includes 200,000 to 250,000 distinct CDR3 sequences, 10% to 13% of them seen just once. Input material: blood, either unsorted or a sorted T cell fraction (not recorded which). The chain carries TRBV3-1 and TRBJ1-2; D remains ambiguous. This receptor was obtained from a male donor with ankylosing spondylitis or in good health (not recorded which). This CDR3 is CASSPRGGGGYTF. Written as DNA, the CDR3 is TGTGCCAGCAGCCCCCGCGGAGGAGGAGGCTACACCTTC.